The 27 T cell receptor beta chains in this list originate from one sample, sequenced in a study of identical twins. TCRdb recomputed calls from the 5' RACE reads with MiXCR, one row per CDR3 protein. The sample shows about 720,000 distinct CDR3 sequences, about 20% of them seen only once. These data were also reused for a study on T cells expressing NK-cell markers.

Sequencing input: PBMCs. The source is a woman under 30 in good health.

This clonotype was recorded many times. This rearrangement joins TRBV12-3 or TRBV12-4 to TRBJ2-4; 10 bases match TRBD1. This CDR3 has 15 residues. With 6 bases clipped from V and 4 bases from J, the junction kept 6 bases outside the gene matches. The CDR3 loop is CASRSKDRGKNIQYF. CDR3 sequence (DNA): TGTGCCAGCAGATCCAAGGACAGGGGGAAAAACATTCAGTACTTC.

This clonotype was counted a few times. The J gene is TRBJ2-1, the V gene TRBV24-1; D is possibly TRBD2 (5 bases). The CDR3 extends over 16 amino acids. The V end lost 9 bases, the J end lost 7 bases, and 24 bases lay between the germline ends. Germline CDR1 is KGHDR and CDR2 is SFDVKD. The CDR3 sequence is CATATGGTGDGNEQFF. For the CDR3, the DNA is TGTGCCACCGCCACTGGAGGAACGGGTGATGGAAATGAGCAGTTCTTC.

The rearrangement joins TRBV5-6 to TRBJ2-5; a possible D gene is TRBD2 (6 bases). The length of the CDR3 is 12 residues. V lost 5 bases to trimming and J lost 7 bases, with 12 bases between them. Germline V gene lookup returns CDR1 SGHDT and CDR2 YYEEEE. Here the CDR3 DNA reads TGTGCCAGCAGTCTTCCGGAGGGGACCCAGTACTTC. Protein: CASSLPEGTQYF.

The chain is built from TRBV4-2 and TRBJ2-1; D gene ambiguous. Trimming removed 4 bases at V and 8 bases at J, with 9 bases between. Per the germline V gene, CDR1 is LGHNA and CDR2 is YNFKEQ. The CDR3 is 12 amino acids. The CDR3 DNA follows: TGTGCCAGCAGCCCCAACAACGATGAGCAGTTCTTC. Translation: CASSPNNDEQFF.

V usage is TRBV5-6 and J usage is TRBJ1-2, with 8 bases that match TRBD1. The CDR3 covers 15 residues. V shed 1 base and J 9 bases; nucleotides not matched to a gene: 11. Germline values: CDR1 SGHDT, CDR2 YYEEEE. The CDR3 reads CASSLLGRTGKSYTF. Written as DNA, the CDR3 is TGTGCCAGCAGCTTGCTGGGCCGGACAGGGAAGAGCTACACCTTC.

V is TRBV9 and J is TRBJ2-2, with no clear D. Per germline, CDR1 SGDLS and CDR2 YYNGEE. V gave up 0 bases and J gave up 4 bases, with 7 bases separating them. This CDR3 is built from 14 residues. This CDR3 reads CASSVDVSTGELFF. The CDR3 coding sequence is TGTGCCAGCAGCGTAGATGTGTCCACCGGGGAGCTGTTTTTT.

The chain joins TRBV20-1 to TRBJ2-2, with D uncertain. Trimming removed 0 bases from V and 0 bases from J, with 8 bases in between. Germline V gives CDR1 DFQATT, CDR2 SNEGSKA (reference sequence). The CDR3 runs 15 residues. CDR3 amino acids: CSAREGHPNTGELFF. CDR3 bases: TGCAGTGCTAGAGAAGGCCACCCGAACACCGGGGAGCTGTTTTTT.

This chain uses TRBV12-3 or TRBV12-4 with TRBJ2-1, with D possibly being TRBD1 (6 bases). The CDR3 runs 12 residues. Between the trimmed V and J ends, which lost 7 bases and 8 bases, there was a span of 12 bases. CDR3 region: CASKIQGYEQFF. For the CDR3, the DNA is TGTGCCAGCAAAATACAGGGCTATGAGCAGTTCTTC.

The chain uses TRBV4-3 and TRBJ1-2; D is ambiguous. Germline V gene data show CDR1 as LGHNA and CDR2 as YSLEER. The CDR3 length is 14 residues. V lost 3 bases and J 3 bases, leaving 11 bases between the germline ends. The CDR3 is CASSQATDDYGYTF. The CDR3 nucleotides are TGCGCCAGCAGCCAGGCGACTGACGACTATGGCTACACCTTC.

The chain joins TRBV4-3 to TRBJ2-7; D unresolved. This CDR3 comprises 15 residues. Germline lookup yields CDR1 LGHNA and CDR2 YSLEER. Trimming pared 1 base from V and 5 bases from J, leaving 15 bases between. As DNA, the CDR3 is TGCGCCAGCAGCCAAGCTGTGCGGTTCGGACACGAGCAGTACTTC. Protein: CASSQAVRFGHEQYF.

This clonotype was counted a few times. CDR3 in amino acids: CSARDTSNEKLFF. CDR3 nucleotide sequence: TGCAGTGCTAGAGATACCAGCAATGAAAAACTGTTTTTT. The rearrangement joins TRBV20-1 to TRBJ1-4; D uncertain. This CDR3 comprises 13 residues. The germline gives CDR1 DFQATT, CDR2 SNEGSKA (reference sequence). The germline V and J ends were trimmed by 0 bases and 5 bases, with 7 bases remaining between them.

This chain uses TRBV29-1 with TRBJ2-1, with TRBD2 matching 12 bases. The germline CDR1 and CDR2 sequences are SQVTM and ANQGSEA. This CDR3 has 13 amino acids. The trim removed 6 bases at V and 9 bases at J, leaving 6 bases unmatched. CDR3 amino acids: CSVLAGGGSEQFF. For the CDR3, the DNA is TGCAGCGTCCTAGCGGGAGGGGGGAGTGAGCAGTTCTTC.

This clonotype was counted between two and nine times. The chain carries TRBV20-1 and TRBJ2-7, with 8 positions matching TRBD2. Per the germline V gene, CDR1 is DFQATT and CDR2 is SNEGSKA (reference sequence). V lost 7 bases and J lost 1; bases outside the gene matches: 9. The CDR3 spans 14 residues. Here the CDR3 reads CSVYGGLGSYEQYF. CDR3 nucleotide sequence: TGCAGTGTTTATGGGGGACTAGGATCCTACGAGCAGTACTTC.

There are a few counts of this clonotype. CDR3 DNA: TGTGCCATAACTGACCGCGGGGGGCCGGACCACTACGAGCAGTACTTC. As protein: CAITDRGGPDHYEQYF. The chain recombines TRBV10-3 with TRBJ2-7, with 8 bases that match TRBD2. This CDR3 region has 16 residues. Germline assignment: CDR1 ENHRY and CDR2 SYGVKD. V shed 9 bases, J shed 3 bases, and the junction held 16 bases outside the gene matches.

This clonotype was recorded a few times. The chain is built from TRBV7-2 and TRBJ2-1; 9 bases are a match to TRBD2. The germline gives CDR1 SGHTA, CDR2 FQGNSA. This CDR3 contains 15 residues. J was trimmed by 6 bases and V by 1 base; bases with no gene match: 4. The DNA for the CDR3 is TGTGCCAGCAGCTTAGTGGTAGCGGGAGTCAATGAGCAGTTCTTC. Residues: CASSLVVAGVNEQFF.

This chain links TRBV7-9 with TRBJ2-7; 9 bases agree with TRBD1. The V segment lost 1 base and the J segment 3 bases; nucleotides outside the gene matches: 7. CDR1 is SEHNR and CDR2 is FQNEAQ in the germline V gene (reference sequence). The CDR3 consists of 16 residues. The CDR3: CASSLGDGTGYYEQYF. The DNA for the CDR3 is TGTGCCAGCAGCTTAGGAGATGGGACAGGGTACTACGAGCAGTACTTC.

This clonotype was seen a handful of times. The chain has TRBV7-2 and TRBJ1-2; 8 bases fit TRBD1. Germline V gene sequence: CDR1 SGHTA, CDR2 FQGNSA. The CDR3 length is 15 residues. Trimming removed 5 bases from V and 3 bases from J; junction bases left unmatched: 8. The DNA for the CDR3 is TGTGCCAGCAGCCTACGACAGGGGACGCACTATGGCTACACCTTC. Translated: CASSLRQGTHYGYTF.

This clonotype was seen a single time. A read error may produce the germline difference seen at one junction end. The chain combines TRBV7-9 with TRBJ2-5; 10 positions match TRBD2. Germline loops: CDR1 SEHNR, CDR2 FQNEAQ (reference sequence). CDR3 size: 14 residues. The DNA for the CDR3 is TGTGCCAGCAGCATAGCGGGGGGCCAAGAGACCCAGTACTTC. It yields the protein CASSIAGGQETQYF.

This clonotype came up a few times. This chain links TRBV6-2 or TRBV6-3 with TRBJ2-1; a possible D gene is TRBD1 (6 bases). Germline V lookup: CDR1 MNHEY, CDR2 SVGEGT. The V gene lost 5 bases and the J gene lost 2 bases, with 13 bases spanning the gap. The CDR3 is 15 residues long. CDR3 sequence: CASSPDRRTYNEQFF. The CDR3 DNA follows: TGTGCCAGCAGTCCCGACAGGCGAACCTACAATGAGCAGTTCTTC.

This clonotype was seen a handful of times. The chain couples TRBV6-1 to TRBJ1-5; 11 nucleotides match TRBD1. Germline lookup yields CDR1 MNHNS and CDR2 SASEGT. The CDR3 extends over 14 amino acids. Losses at the gene ends were 6 bases for V and 6 bases for J; bases not matched to a gene: 4. The CDR3 DNA reads as TGTGCCAGCAGCCCCGGGACAGGGGGTCAGCCCCAGCATTTT. Translated, it gives CASSPGTGGQPQHF.

At least ten counts were recorded for this clonotype. The chain joins TRBV15 to TRBJ2-2; 8 nucleotides align to TRBD2. The CDR3 runs to 18 residues. Germline assignment: CDR1 LNHNV and CDR2 YYDKDF (reference sequence). Unmatched junction bases numbered 14, after V lost 2 bases and J lost 6 bases. DNA for the CDR3: TGTGCCACCAGCAGAAAAACCTTAAGCGGGAGCTACGCCGGGGAGCTGTTTTTT. This encodes CATSRKTLSGSYAGELFF.

This clonotype occurred a few times. V usage is TRBV6-5 and J usage is TRBJ1-2; D is undetermined. The CDR3 extends over 13 amino acids. Trimming took off 0 bases at V and 4 bases at J, with 6 bases between the two ends. Germline assignment: CDR1 MNHEY and CDR2 SVGAGI. DNA of the CDR3: TGTGCCAGCAGTTACTCCAATGGCTATGGCTACACCTTC. This codes for CASSYSNGYGYTF.

In this sample, this clonotype turned up a few times. This chain connects TRBV7-9 to TRBJ2-7, with D possibly TRBD1 on 5 matching bases. V lost 5 bases, J lost 6 bases, and 17 bases lay in between. The CDR3 contains 14 residues. The germline gives CDR1 SEHNR, CDR2 FQNEAQ (reference sequence). This CDR3 reads CASSPPTDNSEQYF. CDR3 bases: TGTGCCAGCAGCCCGCCGACGGACAACTCCGAGCAGTACTTC.

This chain joins TRBV5-1 and TRBJ1-1; TRBD1 agrees at 7 bases. CDR3 size: 14 residues. Germline V gene data show CDR1 as SGHRS and CDR2 as YFSETQ. Trimming removed 0 bases from V and 5 bases from J; junction bases left unmatched: 4. Written as DNA, the CDR3 is TGCGCCAGCAGCTTGGAGGGGGCAGGGACTGAAGCTTTCTTT. Translating gives CASSLEGAGTEAFF.

The sample holds many counts of this clonotype. CDR3 in DNA: TGCGCCAGCAGCTTGACTAGAAGCTCCTACAATGAGCAGTTCTTC. Residues: CASSLTRSSYNEQFF. The V call is TRBV5-1, the J call TRBJ2-1; the D gene is possibly TRBD2 (5 bases). This CDR3 is built from 15 residues. The ends were cut back, 1 base at V and 0 bases at J, with 8 bases in the middle. The germline V gene encodes CDR1 SGHRS and CDR2 YFSETQ.

This clonotype came up a few times. The chain joins TRBV5-1 to TRBJ2-6; D is undetermined. Trimming removed 1 base from V and 0 bases from J, with 11 bases in between. Looked up from germline, CDR1 is SGHRS and CDR2 is YFSETQ. The CDR3 loop spans 17 amino acids. CDR3 nucleotide sequence: TGCGCCAGCAGCTTGTTGGAACGTCACTCTGGGGCCAACGTCCTGACTTTC. Protein product: CASSLLERHSGANVLTF.

There are a few counts of this clonotype. The rearrangement links TRBV20-1 to TRBJ2-7, with TRBD2 matching over 9 bases. V shed 3 bases and J 4 bases; nucleotides not matched to a gene: 10. CDR3 length: 15 amino acids. Germline V gene sequence: CDR1 DFQATT, CDR2 SNEGSKA (reference sequence). As DNA, the CDR3 is TGCAGTGCTAGTGGGGGAATAGCGGGAGAATACGAGCAGTACTTC. It is translated as CSASGGIAGEYEQYF.